The 18 T cell receptor beta chains below were found in one sample sequenced in a study of CD8 T cells in Susac syndrome. Reverse transcription used about 0.45 to 1 ug RNA and random hexamers. TCRdb independently ran MiXCR on the immunoSEQ multiplex PCR reads; one entry per CDR3 protein. The sample lists around 150,000 distinct CDR3 sequences, around 93% occurring once. The specimen was CD8+ T cells from PBMCs. All receptors come from a human donor with Susac syndrome.

In its sample, this clonotype was seen once. The J gene is TRBJ1-1, the V gene TRBV27; D might be TRBD1 (5 bases). Germline assignment: CDR1 MNHEY and CDR2 SMNVEV (reference sequence). CDR3 size: 13 residues. V was pared by 2 bases and J by 5 bases, with 9 bases between. The CDR3, as DNA: TGTGCCAGCAGTTTAGCAGGGAGGACTGAAGCTTTCTTT. Its translation: CASSLAGRTEAFF.

V and J are TRBV4-2 and TRBJ2-3; D call uncertain. The CDR3 runs 14 residues. The germline V gene encodes CDR1 LGHNA and CDR2 YNFKEQ. V shed 0 bases and J shed 6 bases, with 10 bases lying between them. This CDR3 reads CASSQDRRADTQYF. DNA of the CDR3: TGTGCCAGCAGCCAAGATCGACGGGCGGATACGCAGTATTTT.

The rearrangement joins TRBV11-2 to TRBJ2-1; 8 bases are a match to TRBD1. The CDR3 runs 16 residues. CDR1 SGHAT and CDR2 FQNNGV come from the germline V gene. Trimming removed 1 base from V and 1 base from J; junction bases left unmatched: 3. Here the CDR3 DNA reads TGTGCCAGCAGCTTAGTAGGACAGGGATCCTACAATGAGCAGTTCTTC. It codes for CASSLVGQGSYNEQFF. The full variable domain, in which reference TRBV11-2 and TRBJ2-1 provide the parts outside the CDR3, is EAGVAQSPRYKIIEKRQSVAFWCNPISGHATLYWYQQILGQGPKLLIQFQNNGVVDDSQLPKDRFSAERLKGVDSTLKIQPAKLEDSAVYLCASSLVGQGSYNEQFFGPGTRLTVL.

This clonotype was seen only once. This rearrangement joins TRBV30 to TRBJ2-7; 14 bases agree with TRBD2. Per germline, CDR1 GTSNPN and CDR2 SVGIG (reference sequence). There are 20 residues in the CDR3. The junction had 20 bases not matched to a gene; V was cut back by 3 bases and J by 4 bases. CDR3 nucleotides: TGTGCCTGGAGGGTCATCCCCGGGACTAGCGGGAGCAAGGGGTTATACGAGCAGTACTTC. It is translated as CAWRVIPGTSGSKGLYEQYF.

The rearrangement links TRBV6-1 to TRBJ2-4; D is possibly TRBD1 or TRBD2 (6 bases each). V was trimmed by 11 bases and J by 1 base, leaving 12 bases between them. Germline assignment: CDR1 MNHNS and CDR2 SASEGT. The CDR3 totals 13 residues. Written as DNA, the CDR3 is TGTGCCCTTTTAGGGGGGGCCAAAAACATTCAGTACTTC. Translated, it gives CALLGGAKNIQYF.

V and J are TRBV28 and TRBJ2-1; TRBD1 aligns across 7 bases. CDR3 length equals 14 residues. The V gene end was trimmed by 7 bases and the J gene end by 1 base; junction bases not matched to a gene: 4. The germline gives CDR1 MDHEN, CDR2 SYDVKM. CDR3 sequence: CASTQDRSYNEQFF. The CDR3 coding sequence is TGTGCCAGCACTCAGGACAGGTCCTACAATGAGCAGTTCTTC. The full variable domain, in which reference TRBV28 and TRBJ2-1 provide the parts outside the CDR3, is DVKVTQSSRYLVKRTGEKVFLECVQDMDHENMFWYRQDPGLGLRLIYFSYDVKMKEKGDIPEGYSVSREKKERFSLILESASTNQTSMYLCASTQDRSYNEQFFGPGTRLTVL.

V gene TRBV12-3 or TRBV12-4 combines with J gene TRBJ2-7; 10 positions match TRBD1. V shed 5 bases, J shed 0 bases, and the junction held 4 bases outside the gene matches. The CDR3 sequence is 15 residues long. The CDR3 bases are TGTGCCAGCAGTAGCCGGGACAGGGGCTCCTACGAGCAGTACTTC. Encoded protein: CASSSRDRGSYEQYF.

This chain uses TRBV19 with TRBJ2-1; D not resolved. The CDR3 runs 13 residues. Trimming removed 7 bases from V and 8 bases from J, with 15 bases in between. In germline, CDR1 is LNHDA, CDR2 SQIVND (reference sequence). This chain's CDR3 is CASKPQEIDEQFF. For the CDR3, the DNA is TGTGCCAGTAAACCCCAGGAGATCGATGAGCAGTTCTTC. Full variable domain (rest looked up from reference TRBV19 and TRBJ2-1): DGGITQSPKYLFRKEGQNVTLSCEQNLNHDAMYWYRQDPGQGLRLIYYSQIVNDFQKGDIAEGYSVSREKKESFPLTVTSAQKNPTAFYLCASKPQEIDEQFFGPGTRLTVL.

This chain uses TRBV20-1 with TRBJ2-7, with 9 nucleotides matching TRBD1. The CDR3 covers 15 residues. From germline, CDR1 is DFQATT and CDR2 SNEGSKA (reference sequence). Trimming took 0 bases from V and 7 from J; bases not matched to a gene: 10. The CDR3 DNA reads TGCAGTGCTAGAGACCCGGACAGGGGTTCAGAAGAGCAGTACTTC. It codes for CSARDPDRGSEEQYF.

V gene TRBV5-1 combines with J gene TRBJ2-3; 8 bases fit TRBD2. Germline V gene lookup returns CDR1 SGHRS and CDR2 YFSETQ. There are 15 residues in the CDR3. After removal of 3 bases from V and 3 bases from J, the junction contained 6 bases not matched to a gene. The CDR3 nucleotides read TGCGCCAGCAGCTACAGCGGGAGAGGAACAGATACGCAGTATTTT. Residues: CASSYSGRGTDTQYF.

J is TRBJ2-7 and V is TRBV5-1, with D possibly matching TRBD1 (6 bases). V dropped 1 base and J dropped 3 bases, with 17 bases sitting between them. Germline assignment: CDR1 SGHRS and CDR2 YFSETQ. The CDR3 spans 16 residues. The CDR3 coding sequence is TGCGCCAGCAGCTTGCCGAGGGACACTTCAAACTACGAGCAGTACTTC. Its protein product is CASSLPRDTSNYEQYF.

The chain carries TRBV7-9 and TRBJ2-7, with D possibly being TRBD2 (5 bases). Between the trimmed V and J ends, which lost 4 bases and 4 bases, there was a span of 17 bases. Germline V gene data show CDR1 as SEHNR and CDR2 as FQNEAQ (reference sequence). This CDR3 comprises 15 residues. For the CDR3, the DNA is TGTGCCAGCAGCTCCAACGGGGTAAGGAGGTACGAGCAGTACTTC. Its translation is CASSSNGVRRYEQYF.

The rearrangement uses TRBV27 and TRBJ1-5; D gene uncertain. Germline V CDR1 and CDR2: MNHEY, SMNVEV (reference sequence). The CDR3 is 16 amino acids. V lost 0 bases and J 1 base, leaving 10 bases between the germline ends. The CDR3 spells CASSLSYLGSNQPQHF. CDR3 DNA sequence: TGTGCCAGCAGTTTATCGTACTTGGGGAGCAATCAGCCCCAGCATTTT.

This chain uses TRBV5-6 with TRBJ2-6; D not certain. The CDR3 consists of 15 residues. Germline V gene data show CDR1 as SGHDT and CDR2 as YYEEEE. V shed 5 bases and J shed 0 bases, with 9 bases lying between them. The CDR3 reads CASRAGYSGANVLTF. CDR3 bases: TGTGCCAGCAGGGCCGGTTACTCTGGGGCCAACGTCCTGACTTTC.

The CDR3 protein is CASSSNPGQYITGELFF. CDR3 in DNA: TGTGCCAGCAGTTCCAACCCGGGACAGTATATCACCGGGGAGCTGTTTTTT. The genes are TRBV27 and TRBJ2-2; 7 bases align to TRBD1. The germline V gene has CDR1 MNHEY and CDR2 SMNVEV (reference sequence). With 4 bases clipped from V and 4 bases from J, the junction kept 12 bases outside the gene matches. The CDR3 sequence is 17 residues long.

This chain links TRBV7-6 with TRBJ2-1; 7 nucleotides agree with TRBD1. There are 14 residues in the CDR3. CDR1 is SGHVS, CDR2 FNYEAQ, per germline. With V trimmed by 4 bases and J by 5 bases, 5 bases remained unmatched. DNA of the CDR3: TGTGCCAGCAGCTACATCGGGACAGACAATGAGCAGTTCTTC. It yields the protein CASSYIGTDNEQFF.

This chain links TRBV27 with TRBJ2-5; 11 positions match TRBD1. Losses at the gene ends were 3 bases for V and 5 bases for J; bases not matched to a gene: 8. The CDR3 is 16 amino acids. Germline CDR1 MNHEY, CDR2 SMNVEV (reference sequence). CDR3 coding DNA: TGTGCCAGCAGTTTCGGACAGGGGGCCCTGATGGAGACCCAGTACTTC. It translates to CASSFGQGALMETQYF.

The chain is built from TRBV27 and TRBJ2-1; 8 bases fit TRBD1. Germline CDR1 and CDR2: MNHEY and SMNVEV (reference sequence). The CDR3 has 14 amino acids. Trimming cost V 6 bases and J 3 bases; bases outside gene matches: 4. The CDR3: CASRGQVVYNEQFF. CDR3 nucleotides: TGTGCCAGCAGGGGACAGGTAGTCTACAATGAGCAGTTCTTC.